This T cell receptor (beta chain) was profiled in a study of type 1 regulatory T cells. About the study: T-allo10 is an in vitro-generated, Tr1-enriched CD4 T cell product specific for alloantigen.

Germline values: CDR1 SGHTA, CDR2 FQGNSA. Trimming left V 8 bases short and J 4 bases short, with 9 bases between. The CDR3 extends over 12 amino acids. TCRdb processed the reads anew with MiXCR; each CDR3 protein has one entry. The table shows around 69,000 distinct CDR3 sequences, with roughly 60% occurring only once. On this clonotype: What it recognizes is unknown.

This clonotype was obtained from a human donor in good health. The chain has TRBV7-2 and TRBJ2-4, with unresolved D. Sequenced sample: cultured T cells, either the whole culture or a sorted T cell fraction (not recorded which). The subset was: Tr1-enriched cell product generated in vitro against host alloantigens. CDR3 in amino acids: CASGVRKNIQYF. CDR3 DNA: TGTGCCAGCGGTGTGAGAAAAAACATTCAGTACTTC.